These T cell receptor beta chains were read from a single sample in a study of T cell responses to AZD1222 COVID-19 vaccine. The protocol was immunoSEQ multiplex PCR, while the TCRdb copy is restricted to in-frame clones and leaves out a portion. The sample lists roughly 170,000 clones, about nine tenths occurring once. This specimen was peripheral blood, taken on day 0 of AZD1222 vaccination. All receptors derive from an adult in good health. Both conserved end residues are part of each CDR3. Fields, in order: D gene, clone size, J gene, V gene, CDR3 DNA, CDR3 protein. D genes are given only for firm matches. Expanded clones are given a class, and other clones once, few, many or no size at all.

- | - | TRBJ1-5 | TRBV9 | TGTGCCAGCAGCGCCTCTTCTGGGGGTCAGCCCCAGCATTTT | CASSASSGGQPQHF
- | - | TRBJ2-5 | TRBV9 | TGTGCCAGCAGCGTAGCGGCATACCAAGAGACCCAGTACTTC | CASSVAAYQETQYF
- | - | TRBJ2-7 | TRBV2 | TGTGCCTATGGGGGGCAGGGGGTCTACGAGCAGTACTTC | CAYGGQGVYEQYF
TRBD1 | - | TRBJ2-3 | TRBV6-4 | TGTGCCAGCAGTGAACAGGGGTTTATGGATACGCAGTATTTT | CASSEQGFMDTQYF
- | once | TRBJ2-3 | TRBV7-3 | TGTGCCAGCAGCTTGGGAGTGGGGGCCTCCGCAGATACGCAGTATTTT | CASSLGVGASADTQYF
TRBD2 | - | TRBJ2-5 | TRBV11-1 | TGTGCCAGCAGCTTGGGCCGGACTAGCGGGTCCCAGTACTTC | CASSLGRTSGSQYF
- | - | TRBJ1-5 | TRBV4-3 | TGCGCCAGCAGCCAAGATTTAGGAGGAAATCAGCCCCAGCATTTT | CASSQDLGGNQPQHF
- | - | TRBJ1-2 | TRBV1 | TGCACCAGCAGCCTCCCCCGGGGCAACTATGGCTACACCTTC | CTSSLPRGNYGYTF
TRBD1 | once | TRBJ2-7 | TRBV5-1 | TGCGCCAGCAGCTTGGTGGGACAGGGGGTCTTCTACGAGCAGTACTTC | CASSLVGQGVFYEQYF
- | - | TRBJ2-1 | TRBV10-3 | TGTGCCATCAGTGAGACGAACAGGGAGGCTCAGTTCTTC | CAISETNREAQFF
- | - | TRBJ2-1 | TRBV9 | TGTGCCAGCAGCGTAGTGTCGAGTGAGCAGTTCTTC | CASSVVSSEQFF
- | - | TRBJ2-1 | TRBV19 | TGTGCCAGTAGTATTCAACCCTATTACAATGAGCAGTTCTTC | CASSIQPYYNEQFF
- | - | TRBJ1-5 | TRBV5-4 | TGTGCCAGCAGCTCCTGGGGGCAGGGTCAGCCCCAGCATTTT | CASSSWGQGQPQHF
- | - | TRBJ1-5 | TRBV18 | TGTGCCAGCTCACCCGGGGCTGCGAATCAGCCCCAGCATTTT | CASSPGAANQPQHF
- | - | TRBJ2-3 | TRBV6-5 | TGTGCCAGTCGGGACTCCACAGATACGCAGTATTTT | CASRDSTDTQYF
- | - | TRBJ2-3 | TRBV19 | TGTGCCAGTAAAAAGCGGGGCACAGATACGCAGTATTTT | CASKKRGTDTQYF
- | - | TRBJ1-1 | TRBV4-1 | TGCGCCAGCAGCTCCCGGGAGGGGGACACTGAAGCTTTCTTT | CASSSREGDTEAFF
TRBD1 | - | TRBJ2-7 | TRBV27 | TGTGCCAGCCAAATAATCGGGACAGGGGGATACGAGCAGTACTTC | CASQIIGTGGYEQYF
- | - | TRBJ1-2 | TRBV6-1 | TGTGCCAGCAGTGATACTCCCGACTATGGCTACACCTTC | CASSDTPDYGYTF
- | - | TRBJ1-3 | TRBV5-6 | TGTGCCAGCAGCATGAACTCGGGGCTGAGGGGAAACACCATATATTTT | CASSMNSGLRGNTIYF
TRBD2 | once | TRBJ2-1 | TRBV14 | TGTGCCAGCAGCCAAGTACGGGGGGGGCAGTTCTTC | CASSQVRGGQFF
TRBD1 | once | TRBJ1-2 | TRBV3-1/TRBV3-2 | TGTGCCAGCAGCCAGGGGCGAACAGGGGTTGGCTACACCTTC | CASSQGRTGVGYTF
- | - | TRBJ2-5 | TRBV19 | TGTGCCAGTAGTATGCTGGGGCGCGAAGAGACCCAGTACTTC | CASSMLGREETQYF
- | - | TRBJ1-1 | TRBV5-1 | TGCGCCAGCAGCTTGACAGGGTTTGAAGCTTTCTTT | CASSLTGFEAFF
- | - | TRBJ1-1 | TRBV30 | TGTGCCTGGAGTGACGGACGGCTGAACACTGAAGCTTTCTTT | CAWSDGRLNTEAFF
- | - | TRBJ1-3 | TRBV6-5 | TGTGCCAGCACCAGGACCCAGAGCTCTGGAAACACCATATATTTT | CASTRTQSSGNTIYF
TRBD1 | - | TRBJ1-6 | TRBV5-1 | TGCGCCAGCAGCGGCACGGGACAGCGGTATAATTCACCCCTCCACTTT | CASSGTGQRYNSPLHF
- | - | TRBJ2-5 | TRBV15 | TGTGCCACCAGCAGAGTGACGGGGGCGGCAGAGACCCAGTACTTC | CATSRVTGAAETQYF
TRBD1 | - | TRBJ1-4 | TRBV7-8 | TGTGCCAGCAGCTTAGGAACTCAGGGGGAAGAAAAACTGTTTTTT | CASSLGTQGEEKLFF
- | - | TRBJ1-2 | TRBV5-1 | TGCGCCAGCAGAAGGGACGGCGACTATGGCTACACCTTC | CASRRDGDYGYTF
- | once | TRBJ1-4 | TRBV7-2 | TGTGCCAGCAGCTCGTGGCGGGGGAGTAATGAAAAACTGTTTTTT | CASSSWRGSNEKLFF
- | - | TRBJ2-3 | TRBV5-1 | TGCGCCAGCAGGATGAGGGTGGATAGCACAGATACGCAGTATTTT | CASRMRVDSTDTQYF
- | - | TRBJ2-1 | TRBV30 | TGTGCCTGGTTGGGGGGGGCAACCTACAATGAGCAGTTCTTC | CAWLGGATYNEQFF
- | - | TRBJ2-5 | TRBV11-2 | TGTGCCAGCAGCTTAGGTCCGCTGAGGTCCCAGTACTTC | CASSLGPLRSQYF
- | - | TRBJ2-3 | TRBV9 | TGTGCCAGCAGCGTAGGGCGGGGGACCAGGGGAACAGATACGCAGTATTTT | CASSVGRGTRGTDTQYF
- | medium-sized | TRBJ2-5 | TRBV6-2/TRBV6-3 | TGTGCCAGCAGTCCCCCGGGGGACCAAGAGACCCAGTACTTC | CASSPPGDQETQYF
- | - | TRBJ1-1 | TRBV5-4 | TGTGCCAGCAGATCTCGGGGGGGATACACTGAAGCTTTCTTT | CASRSRGGYTEAFF
- | - | TRBJ2-3 | TRBV7-3 | TGTGCCAGCAGCTTTGGGGATACGCAGTATTTT | CASSFGDTQYF
- | - | TRBJ1-5 | TRBV7-2 | TGTGCCAGCAGCTTAGTCGGGGGGGGGTACAATCAGCCCCAGCATTTT | CASSLVGGGYNQPQHF
- | few | TRBJ2-7 | TRBV6-2/TRBV6-3 | TGTGCCAGCACCCCAGGGTACTACGAGCAGTACTTC | CASTPGYYEQYF
- | - | TRBJ1-1 | TRBV2 | TGTGCCAGCAGTACCACAGGGAACACTGAAGCTTTCTTT | CASSTTGNTEAFF
- | - | TRBJ1-5 | TRBV14 | TGTGCCAGCAGCCACCCAGGGGAGTCCCAGCATTTT | CASSHPGESQHF
TRBD1 | - | TRBJ1-2 | TRBV11-2 | TGTGCCAGCAGCGAAATCGCCGGGGACAGGCGGAGTTTATATGGCTACACCTTC | CASSEIAGDRRSLYGYTF
- | - | TRBJ2-2 | TRBV20-1 | TGCAGTGCTAGTATGGGGGGTGGGATCACCGGGGAGCTGTTTTTT | CSASMGGGITGELFF
TRBD1 | once | TRBJ2-7 | TRBV13 | TGTGCCAGCAGCGGGGGGGACAGGGTTTTCGAGCAGTACTTC | CASSGGDRVFEQYF
- | - | TRBJ2-2 | TRBV4-1 | TGCGCCAGCAGAGAAGGGCCGTCGAACACCGGGGAGCTGTTTTTT | CASREGPSNTGELFF
TRBD1 | - | TRBJ2-7 | TRBV9 | TGTGCCAGCAGCGCGGGACAGTGGCCAACCTACGAGCAGTACTTC | CASSAGQWPTYEQYF
- | - | TRBJ1-5 | TRBV13 | TGTGCCAGCACCCAAGGGGTCCTCAATCAGCCCCAGCATTTT | CASTQGVLNQPQHF
TRBD1 | few | TRBJ1-5 | TRBV10-3 | TGTGCCATCAGGGGGACAGGGGAAAATCAGCCCCAGCATTTT | CAIRGTGENQPQHF
TRBD1 | - | TRBJ1-2 | TRBV12-5 | TGTGCTAGTGGTTTGGCCGGGACAGGGGTTACCCTCTATGGCTACACCTTC | CASGLAGTGVTLYGYTF
- | - | TRBJ1-6 | TRBV12-3/TRBV12-4 | TGTGCCAGCAGTCTTGTAGACAGTTCACCCCTCCACTTT | CASSLVDSSPLHF